One sample yielded the 22 T cell receptor beta chains listed below, sequenced in a study of blood T cells in healthy people across ages. A sample-barcoded 5' primer and a J-beta primer mix were used in a second PCR of about 7 to 11 cycles. TCRdb processed the 5' RACE reads anew with MiXCR; each CDR3 protein has one entry. The sample has around 1,900,000 distinct CDR3 sequences, around 42% seen once. Sequencing was carried out using blood. The receptors were sampled from a human donor in good health.

The CDR3 DNA reads TGTGCCAGCAGCCGGGGGAGGGACAGGGCACACAATGAGCAGTTCTTC. This sequence encodes CASSRGRDRAHNEQFF. The rearrangement uses TRBV5-4 and TRBJ2-1; 9 nucleotides line up with TRBD1. The V gene end was trimmed by 4 bases and the J gene end by 5 bases; junction bases not matched to a gene: 10. The germline gives CDR1 SGHNT, CDR2 YYREEE (reference sequence). The CDR3 has 16 residues. Together with reference TRBV5-4 and TRBJ2-1, the CDR3 gives the full variable domain: ETGVTQSPTHLIKTRGQQVTLRCSSQSGHNTVSWYQQALGQGPQFIFQYYREEENGRGNFPPRFSGLQFPNYSSELNVNALELDDSALYLCASSRGRDRAHNEQFFGPGTRLTVL.

The rearrangement links TRBV5-1 to TRBJ2-7; D is tentatively TRBD1 or TRBD2 (6 bases each). In germline, CDR1 is SGHRS, CDR2 YFSETQ. The CDR3 has 16 residues. V shed 4 bases and J shed 7 bases, with 24 bases lying between them. The CDR3 sequence is CASSPEGGLETGEQYF. Written as DNA, the CDR3 is TGCGCCAGCAGCCCCGAGGGGGGACTCGAAACTGGTGAGCAGTACTTC.

This clonotype turned up a few times. This rearrangement joins TRBV11-2 to TRBJ2-5, with 8 bases identical to TRBD2. Germline values: CDR1 SGHAT, CDR2 FQNNGV. CDR3 length: 14 residues. J lost 5 bases, V lost 5 bases, and 7 bases had no gene match. CDR3 in amino acids: CASSHPGLEETQYF. The CDR3 DNA sequence: TGTGCCAGCAGCCATCCGGGACTAGAGGAGACCCAGTACTTC. Based on the CDR3 plus reference TRBV11-2 and TRBJ2-5, the full variable domain is EAGVAQSPRYKIIEKRQSVAFWCNPISGHATLYWYQQILGQGPKLLIQFQNNGVVDDSQLPKDRFSAERLKGVDSTLKIQPAKLEDSAVYLCASSHPGLEETQYFGPGTRLLVL.

This clonotype was seen a few times. The genes are TRBV7-2 and TRBJ2-3; 16 nucleotides align to TRBD2. Germline V gene sequence: CDR1 SGHTA, CDR2 FQGNSA. The CDR3 sequence is 20 residues long. Unmatched junction bases numbered 12, after V lost 4 bases and J lost 2 bases. The chain's CDR3 is CASSYPLTGTSGGDTDTQYF. In DNA form, the CDR3 reads TGTGCCAGCAGCTATCCATTGACCGGGACTAGCGGGGGGGACACAGATACGCAGTATTTT.

The chain uses TRBV20-1 and TRBJ1-1; 9 positions agree with TRBD1. V gave up 0 bases and J gave up 5 bases; unmatched junction bases: 10. Looked up from germline, CDR1 is DFQATT and CDR2 is SNEGSKA (reference sequence). The length of the CDR3 is 16 residues. The CDR3, as DNA: TGCAGTGCTAGAGATGGAGACAGGGGGTGGAGGACTGAAGCTTTCTTT. Translation: CSARDGDRGWRTEAFF.

V usage is TRBV29-1 and J usage is TRBJ2-5; D is possibly TRBD1 or TRBD2 (6 bases each). V was cut by 5 bases and J by 2 bases, with 21 bases left in between. Germline CDR1 is SQVTM and CDR2 is ANQGSEA. The CDR3 runs to 16 residues. CDR3 nucleotide sequence: TGCAGCGTTTCAACTTCCCGGGGGCCGGGGCAAGAGACCCAGTACTTC. Translating gives CSVSTSRGPGQETQYF.

The genes are TRBV7-8 and TRBJ2-3; 7 bases map to TRBD1. Germline CDR1 is SGHVS and CDR2 is FQNEAQ. The CDR3 covers 17 residues. The junction had 8 bases not matched to a gene; V was cut back by 1 base and J by 1 base. DNA of the CDR3: TGTGCCAGCAGCTTAGTTAGGGGGCTGGATGGCACAGATACGCAGTATTTT. Amino acid sequence: CASSLVRGLDGTDTQYF.

Many counts were recorded for this clonotype. V gene TRBV6-6 combines with J gene TRBJ2-7; 8 positions agree with TRBD2. Germline CDR1 and CDR2: MNHNY and SVGAGI (reference sequence). V shed 2 bases and J 0 bases; nucleotides not matched to a gene: 3. CDR3 length: 15 residues. This CDR3 is CASSYVAGSSYEQYF. In nucleotides, the CDR3 is TGTGCCAGCAGTTACGTAGCGGGGAGCTCCTACGAGCAGTACTTC.

As for this clonotype: A read error may produce the germline difference seen at one junction end. The rearrangement links TRBV4-1 to TRBJ1-2, with 7 bases matching TRBD1. Germline V gives CDR1 MGHRA, CDR2 YSYEKL. This CDR3 is 13 amino acids long. The CDR3 DNA sequence: TGCGCCGGCAGCCACAGGGGTGAAAGTGGCTACACCTTC. Translation: CAGSHRGESGYTF.

This clonotype was picked up a small number of times. The genes are TRBV4-1 and TRBJ2-3, with D unclear. The CDR3 totals 14 residues. Trimming removed 4 bases from V and 2 bases from J, with 10 bases in between. In germline, CDR1 is MGHRA, CDR2 YSYEKL. The CDR3 coding sequence is TGCGCCAGCAGCCGGCGCCAGCCCACAGATACGCAGTATTTT. This gives the protein CASSRRQPTDTQYF.

This clonotype came up a few times. The gene calls are TRBV29-1 and TRBJ2-3; no reliable D call. V was clipped by 2 bases and J by 0 bases, with 9 bases between them. CDR3 length: 14 amino acids. Looked up from germline, CDR1 is SQVTM and CDR2 is ANQGSEA. CDR3 residues: CSVERMASTDTQYF. The CDR3, as DNA: TGCAGCGTTGAACGGATGGCTAGCACAGATACGCAGTATTTT.

This clonotype appeared a few times. This sequence joins TRBV7-2 and TRBJ1-5; 8 nucleotides agree with TRBD1. The germline V gene encodes CDR1 SGHTA and CDR2 FQGNSA. V lost 0 bases and J lost 7; bases outside the gene matches: 8. CDR3 size: 16 residues. The CDR3 DNA reads as TGTGCCAGCAGCTTAGCGAGTGTACAGGGGGGCCAGCCCCAGCATTTT. Its translation: CASSLASVQGGQPQHF.

The V and J genes are TRBV29-1 and TRBJ2-4; D uncertain. Trimming took off 3 bases at V and 0 bases at J, with 9 bases between the two ends. This CDR3 comprises 14 residues. In germline, CDR1 is SQVTM, CDR2 ANQGSEA. The CDR3 sequence is CSVDGSGAKNIQYF. The CDR3 bases are TGCAGCGTTGACGGATCGGGAGCCAAAAACATTCAGTACTTC.

The rearrangement links TRBV12-3 or TRBV12-4 to TRBJ1-5; D is unclear. Between the trimmed V and J ends, which lost 2 bases and 7 bases, there was a span of 12 bases. CDR3 length: 14 residues. CDR3 in DNA: TGTGCCAGCAGTTTACTAAACTGGGTCCAGCCCCAGCATTTT. Translated: CASSLLNWVQPQHF.

To note about this clonotype: A much larger clone sits a single nucleotide away, making a read error possible. CDR3 in amino acids: CASSLLSGTPQTQYF. CDR3 nucleotide sequence: TGTGCCAGCAGTCTTCTTAGCGGGACCCCACAGACCCAGTACTTC. This rearrangement joins TRBV2 to TRBJ2-5, with 8 bases aligning to TRBD2. This CDR3 has 15 amino acids. J lost 6 bases, V lost 5 bases, and 11 bases had no gene match. The V gene's germline CDR1 is SNHLY and CDR2 FYNNEI.

This clonotype was counted between two and nine times. This chain links TRBV11-2 with TRBJ1-2; 7 bases are a match to TRBD1. J lost 2 bases, V lost 5 bases, and 11 bases had no gene match. The CDR3 runs 16 residues. Per the germline V gene, CDR1 is SGHAT and CDR2 is FQNNGV. The DNA for the CDR3 is TGTGCCAGCAGCACACCTCGACAGGGCCCGAACTATGGCTACACCTTC. Amino acid sequence: CASSTPRQGPNYGYTF.

This chain links TRBV5-1 with TRBJ1-5, with 9 nucleotides matching TRBD1. Per the germline V gene, CDR1 is SGHRS and CDR2 is YFSETQ. The ends lost 4 bases at V and 3 bases at J; junction bases unmatched: 5. This CDR3 spans 15 amino acids. The CDR3 spells CASSAGTGTNQPQHF. The CDR3 coding sequence is TGCGCCAGCAGCGCCGGGACAGGGACCAATCAGCCCCAGCATTTT.

This clonotype was detected only a few times. This sequence joins TRBV20-1 and TRBJ1-2; a possible D gene is TRBD1 (6 bases). The germline CDR1 and CDR2 sequences are DFQATT and SNEGSKA (reference sequence). The CDR3 spans 13 residues. V lost 3 bases to trimming and J lost 7 bases, with 15 bases between them. The CDR3 region has the DNA TGCAGTGCTAGGACAGGTGGTGAGGGTGGCTACACCTTC. Translated: CSARTGGEGGYTF.

The chain joins TRBV28 to TRBJ2-4; 7 nucleotides align to TRBD2. The germline gives CDR1 MDHEN, CDR2 SYDVKM. The J segment lost 2 bases and the V segment lost 10 bases, leaving 8 bases of the junction unmatched. The CDR3 totals 14 residues. CDR3 in amino acids: CAIGGGVSKNIQYF. The CDR3 DNA reads as TGTGCCATTGGGGGGGGGGTGTCCAAAAACATTCAGTACTTC.

This clonotype was observed a handful of times. In DNA form, the CDR3 reads TGTGCCATCAGGGTACAAAGAGGCGATACGCAGTATTTT. It translates to CAIRVQRGDTQYF. V gene TRBV10-3 combines with J gene TRBJ2-3; D remains ambiguous. Germline V lookup: CDR1 ENHRY, CDR2 SYGVKD. Trimming took 6 bases from V and 6 from J, leaving 13 bases between them. This CDR3 contains 13 residues.

This clonotype has ten or more counts. The V call is TRBV20-1, the J call TRBJ2-4, with TRBD2 matching over 7 bases. This CDR3 has 14 residues. The V gene end was trimmed by 5 bases and the J gene end by 6 bases; junction bases not matched to a gene: 10. Germline V gene lookup returns CDR1 DFQATT and CDR2 SNEGSKA (reference sequence). CDR3 DNA sequence: TGCAGTGCTGTCGATGCGGGGAGGGGAAACATTCAGTACTTC. Translating it yields CSAVDAGRGNIQYF.

The chain has TRBV5-1 and TRBJ2-4; TRBD1 or TRBD2 may be the D gene (5 bases each). The CDR3 spans 18 residues. Per germline, CDR1 SGHRS and CDR2 YFSETQ. The V and J ends lost 4 bases and 13 bases respectively, with 33 bases between them. CDR3: CASSPQRGSGLSDNEQYF. Here the CDR3 DNA reads TGCGCCAGCAGCCCACAGCGCGGTTCGGGGTTATCGGACAATGAGCAGTACTTC. The whole variable domain, remainder taken from reference TRBV5-1 and TRBJ2-4, is KAGVTQTPRYLIKTRGQQVTLSCSPISGHRSVSWYQQTPGQGLQFLFEYFSETQRNKGNFPGRFSGRQFSNSRSEMNVSTLELGDSALYLCASSPQRGSGLSDNEQYFGAGTRLSVL.